This is a list of T cell receptor beta chains from one sample in a study of blood T cell repertoires in COVID-19. This table comes from immunoSEQ multiplex PCR, and its TCRdb copy is limited to in-frame clones, with some not included. The data contain approximately 230,000 clones, approximately 91% of them singletons. The sample consisted of peripheral blood. Every receptor here comes from a woman aged 40 to 50 who had recovered from COVID-19. CDR3s include the opening cysteine and the closing phenylalanine or tryptophan. The D gene is left open where the match is weak. Only part of the rows carry a size: once, few, many, or a class if the clone is expanded.

V	J	D	size	DNA	CDR3
TRBV7-2	TRBJ2-7	TRBD2	-	TGTGCCAGCAGCTCCCAAGGGGGACTAGCGGGAGGCGAGCAGTACTTC	CASSSQGGLAGGEQYF
TRBV9	TRBJ1-2	-	-	TGTGCCAGCAGCGTAGCTATACAGGACTATGGCTACACCTTC	CASSVAIQDYGYTF
TRBV4-3	TRBJ2-7	TRBD1	-	TGCGCCAGCAGCCCCGACAGGGGTGGGGAGCAGTACTTC	CASSPDRGGEQYF
TRBV6-5	TRBJ1-2	-	-	TGTGCCAGCGAATCCCGGGGGTACGGTGGCTACACCTTC	CASESRGYGGYTF
TRBV27	TRBJ2-2	-	-	TGTGCCAGCAGTTTCGGCACCCCTCAGGGGGGCGGGGAGCTGTTTTTT	CASSFGTPQGGGELFF
TRBV10-3	TRBJ2-4	-	-	TGTGCCATCAGTGAGCCGGGGACCAAAAACATTCAGTACTTC	CAISEPGTKNIQYF
TRBV6-5	TRBJ2-7	TRBD1	-	TGTGCCAGCAGTTGGCGGGACAGGGCCACCGAGCAGTACTTC	CASSWRDRATEQYF
TRBV11-3	TRBJ2-5	-	-	TGTGCCAGCAGCTTGTCATCCCAAGAGACCCAGTACTTC	CASSLSSQETQYF
TRBV19	TRBJ2-2	TRBD1	-	TGTGCCAGTAACGCCCCGGGACAGGGAAAATACGGGGAGCTGTTTTTT	CASNAPGQGKYGELFF
TRBV5-1	TRBJ2-2	TRBD2	-	TGCGCCAGCAGCTTAGCCGGGACTAGCGGGACCGGGGAGCTGTTTTTT	CASSLAGTSGTGELFF
TRBV7-8	TRBJ2-5	TRBD1	-	TGTGCCAGCAGCTCAACCACCCCCGGGACAGGGGGGATCCAGTACTTC	CASSSTTPGTGGIQYF
TRBV30	TRBJ2-3	-	-	TGTGCCTGGAGTACAGGCACAGATACGCAGTATTTT	CAWSTGTDTQYF
TRBV5-4	TRBJ1-4	TRBD1	-	TGTGCCAGCAGCTATGGAACAGGGGTATATGAAAAACTGTTTTTT	CASSYGTGVYEKLFF
TRBV6-1	TRBJ1-2	-	-	TGTGCCAGCAGTGAAGAGAGGCCGCCTTATGGCTACACCTTC	CASSEERPPYGYTF
TRBV27	TRBJ1-2	TRBD1	-	TGTGCCAGCAAACCTATGACAGGGAAACGTGGCTATGGCTACACCTTC	CASKPMTGKRGYGYTF
TRBV5-5	TRBJ2-7	TRBD2	once	TGTGCCAGCAGCTTGGAAGCTAGCGGACCCTACGAGCAGTACTTC	CASSLEASGPYEQYF
TRBV10-3	TRBJ1-1	TRBD1	-	TGTGCCATCAGTGATGACAGGGGGAACACTGAAGCTTTCTTT	CAISDDRGNTEAFF
TRBV7-9	TRBJ2-5	-	once	TGTGCCAGCAGCTTGTGGGTCGGGGGGACCCAGTACTTC	CASSLWVGGTQYF
TRBV25-1	TRBJ2-1	TRBD1	-	TGTGCCAGCAGCCGAGGGACAGGGGACTACAATGAGCAGTTCTTC	CASSRGTGDYNEQFF
TRBV29-1	TRBJ2-2	TRBD1	once	TGCAGCGTGGACAGGGTGGGCACCGGGGAGCTGTTTTTT	CSVDRVGTGELFF
TRBV18	TRBJ2-1	-	-	TGTGCCAGCTCACCTCGCTCCGAGGGAGGTGAGCAGTTCTTC	CASSPRSEGGEQFF
TRBV6-2/TRBV6-3	TRBJ2-1	TRBD2	-	TGTGCCAGCAGTTACTCGTTACGGGGGGGCAATGAGCAGTTCTTC	CASSYSLRGGNEQFF
TRBV19	TRBJ1-2	-	once	TGTGCCAGTAGTAGCCGGCGGGACAACTATGGCTACACCTTC	CASSSRRDNYGYTF
TRBV5-8	TRBJ2-1	-	-	TGTGCCAGCAGCTTGTTTGGCAGGGGTTATAATGAGCAGTTCTTC	CASSLFGRGYNEQFF
TRBV6-5	TRBJ1-3	TRBD1	-	TGTGCCAGCCCCGGGACAGCGGGGGACACCATATATTTT	CASPGTAGDTIYF
TRBV5-1	TRBJ2-1	TRBD1	-	TGCGCCAGCAGCTTAGGGGACAGCTCCTACAATGAGCAGTTCTTC	CASSLGDSSYNEQFF
TRBV3-1/TRBV3-2	TRBJ1-2	TRBD1	-	TGTGCCAGCAGCCAACGGACAGGGGATGGCTACACCTTC	CASSQRTGDGYTF
TRBV5-6	TRBJ1-2	-	-	TGTGCCAGCAGCCCCAGCGGACTTAACTATGGCTACACCTTC	CASSPSGLNYGYTF
TRBV19	TRBJ1-6	TRBD1	-	TGTGCCAGTAGTGCACAGATCGGACAGGGGTATAATTCACCCCTCCACTTT	CASSAQIGQGYNSPLHF
TRBV7-2	TRBJ2-7	TRBD1	few	TGTGCCAGCAGCCCGACAGGGGGGAACTACGAGCAGTACTTC	CASSPTGGNYEQYF
TRBV5-1	TRBJ2-1	-	once	TGCGCCAGCAGCTTGGTTCCATACAATGAGCAGTTCTTC	CASSLVPYNEQFF
TRBV30	TRBJ1-2	-	-	TGTGCCTGGACCGTCCGGGGGGGGAAGTATGGCTACACCTTC	CAWTVRGGKYGYTF
TRBV5-5	TRBJ2-1	-	-	TGTGCCAGCAGCTTGGATACGAACACCGACAATGAGCAGTTCTTC	CASSLDTNTDNEQFF
TRBV19	TRBJ2-2	-	-	TGTGCCAGTAGTATGGGGGGCACCGGGGAGCTGTTTTTT	CASSMGGTGELFF
TRBV15	TRBJ1-2	-	-	TGTGCCACCAGCAGTTCACCAAGGGAGTATGGCTACACCTTC	CATSSSPREYGYTF
TRBV6-2/TRBV6-3	TRBJ2-2	-	-	TGTGCCAGCAGTCCGAGCCTCGACACCGGGGAGCTGTTTTTT	CASSPSLDTGELFF
TRBV28	TRBJ1-3	TRBD1	-	TGTGCCAGCAGGGGGGACAGGGGTCTAAACACCATATATTTT	CASRGDRGLNTIYF
TRBV9	TRBJ2-1	TRBD2	-	TGTGCCAGCAGCGCCGGGACTAGCGGGGGGGAGGAGCAGTTCTTC	CASSAGTSGGEEQFF
TRBV19	TRBJ2-1	TRBD2	-	TGTGCCAGTAGTACACATCTAGCGGGAGGCTACAATGAGCAGTTCTTC	CASSTHLAGGYNEQFF
TRBV28	TRBJ2-5	-	-	TGTGCCAGCAGGCTTACAGGGTCCCGGAGGACCCAGTACTTC	CASRLTGSRRTQYF
TRBV12-5	TRBJ2-1	TRBD2	many	TGTGCTAGTGGTTTCAAGGAACCTTTACCGGGACTAGCGGGAGGTAGGACCTACAATGAGCAGTTCTTC	CASGFKEPLPGLAGGRTYNEQFF
TRBV6-5	TRBJ2-7	TRBD1	-	TGTGCCAGCAGTTACAACAGGGGGTCCTACGAGCAGTACTTC	CASSYNRGSYEQYF